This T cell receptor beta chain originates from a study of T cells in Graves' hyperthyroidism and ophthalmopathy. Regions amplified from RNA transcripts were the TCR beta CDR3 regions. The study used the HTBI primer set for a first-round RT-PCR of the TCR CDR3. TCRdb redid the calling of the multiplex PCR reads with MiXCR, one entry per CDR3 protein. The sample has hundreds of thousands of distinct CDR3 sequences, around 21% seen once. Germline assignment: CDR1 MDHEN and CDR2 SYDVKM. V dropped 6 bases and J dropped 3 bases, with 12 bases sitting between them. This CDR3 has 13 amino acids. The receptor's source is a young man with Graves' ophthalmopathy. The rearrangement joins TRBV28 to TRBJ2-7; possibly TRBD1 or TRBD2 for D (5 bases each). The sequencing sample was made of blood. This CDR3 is CASRAGADYEQYF. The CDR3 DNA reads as TGTGCCAGCAGAGCCGGGGCGGACTACGAGCAGTACTTC.